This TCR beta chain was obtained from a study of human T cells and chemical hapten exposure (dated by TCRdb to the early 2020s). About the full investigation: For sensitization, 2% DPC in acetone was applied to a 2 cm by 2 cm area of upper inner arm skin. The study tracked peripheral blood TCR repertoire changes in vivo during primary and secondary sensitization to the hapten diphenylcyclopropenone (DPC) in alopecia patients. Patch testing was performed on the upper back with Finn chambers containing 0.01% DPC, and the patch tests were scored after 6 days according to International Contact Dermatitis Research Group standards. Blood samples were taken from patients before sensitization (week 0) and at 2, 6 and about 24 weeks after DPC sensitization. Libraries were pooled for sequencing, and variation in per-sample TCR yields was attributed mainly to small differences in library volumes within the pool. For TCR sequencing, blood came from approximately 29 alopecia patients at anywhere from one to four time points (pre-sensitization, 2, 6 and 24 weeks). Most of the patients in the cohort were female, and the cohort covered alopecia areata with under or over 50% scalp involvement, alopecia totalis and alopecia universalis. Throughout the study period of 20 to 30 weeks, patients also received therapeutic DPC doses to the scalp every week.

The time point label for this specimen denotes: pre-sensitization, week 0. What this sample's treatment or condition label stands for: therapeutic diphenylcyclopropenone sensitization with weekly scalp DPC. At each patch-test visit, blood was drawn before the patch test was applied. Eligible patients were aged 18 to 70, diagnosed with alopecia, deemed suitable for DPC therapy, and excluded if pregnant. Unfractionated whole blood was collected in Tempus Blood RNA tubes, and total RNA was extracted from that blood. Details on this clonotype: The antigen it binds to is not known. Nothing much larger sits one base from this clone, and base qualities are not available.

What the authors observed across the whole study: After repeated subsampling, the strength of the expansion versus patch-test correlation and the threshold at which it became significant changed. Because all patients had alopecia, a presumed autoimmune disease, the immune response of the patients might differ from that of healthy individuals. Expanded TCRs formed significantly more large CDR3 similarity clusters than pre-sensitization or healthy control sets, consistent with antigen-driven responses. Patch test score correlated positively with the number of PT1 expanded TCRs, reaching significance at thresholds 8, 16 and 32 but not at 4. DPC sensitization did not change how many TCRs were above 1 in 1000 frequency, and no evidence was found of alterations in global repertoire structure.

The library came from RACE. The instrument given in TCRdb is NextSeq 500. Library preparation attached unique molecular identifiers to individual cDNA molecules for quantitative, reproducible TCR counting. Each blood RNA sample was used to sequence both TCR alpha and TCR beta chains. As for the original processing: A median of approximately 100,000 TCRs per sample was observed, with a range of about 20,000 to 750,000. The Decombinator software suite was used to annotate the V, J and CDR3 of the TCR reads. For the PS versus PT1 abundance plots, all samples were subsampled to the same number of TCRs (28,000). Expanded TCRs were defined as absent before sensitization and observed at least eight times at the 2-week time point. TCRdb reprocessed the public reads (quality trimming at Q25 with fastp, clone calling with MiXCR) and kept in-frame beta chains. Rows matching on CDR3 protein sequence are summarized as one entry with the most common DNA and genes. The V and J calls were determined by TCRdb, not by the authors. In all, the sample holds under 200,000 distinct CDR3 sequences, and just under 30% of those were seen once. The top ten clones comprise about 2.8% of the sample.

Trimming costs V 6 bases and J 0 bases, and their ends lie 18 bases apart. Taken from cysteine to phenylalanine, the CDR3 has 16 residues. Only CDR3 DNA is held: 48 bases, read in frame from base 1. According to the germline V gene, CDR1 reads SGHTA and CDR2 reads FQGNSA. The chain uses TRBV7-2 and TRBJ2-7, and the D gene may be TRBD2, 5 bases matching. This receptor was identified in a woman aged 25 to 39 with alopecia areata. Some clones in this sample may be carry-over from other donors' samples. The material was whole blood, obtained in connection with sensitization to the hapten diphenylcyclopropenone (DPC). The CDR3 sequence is CASRRTTGTSSYEQYF. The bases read TGTGCCAGCAGGCGCACGACGGGAACTAGCTCCTACGAGCAGTACTTC.